Detailed here is one TCR beta chain. In its sample, this clonotype was seen many times. Its recognized antigen is unknown. Base qualities are not at hand, and no much larger clone is one base apart. This entry belongs to a study of neurological immune-mediated disorders (dated by TCRdb to the late 2010s). About the investigation overall: Peripheral blood TCR-beta repertoires from HTLV-I-associated myelopathy (HAM/TSP) patients, multiple sclerosis patients and healthy controls were compared by UMI-based sequencing. Longitudinal samples, technical triplicates and paired sorted CD4+ and CD8+ T-cell subsets, alongside PBMC samples, were included among the roughly 110 TCR-beta libraries. The cohort comprised about 70 subjects: roughly 15 HAM/TSP patients, 34 multiple sclerosis patients and approximately 20 healthy controls. General conclusions and limits of the study: No identical CDR3 amino acid sequences were found to be shared among expanded clones across subjects, suggesting that TCR-beta repertoires were private in all groups. TCR clonal expansion was highest in HAM/TSP patients and lowest in MS patients, with MS patients falling below even healthy controls.

cDNA was synthesized by template-switch 5'RACE using a primer with a 10-nucleotide random unique molecular identifier that tagged each TCR transcript. Every sequencing run covered 15-18 subjects and yielded more than 180 million TCR-beta sequences. The RNeasy kit was used for extraction of total RNA. The KAPA Real-time Library Amplification kit was used to amplify TCR-beta VDJ regions with primers for the TCR constant region and the 5'RACE anchor. A first PCR added sample indexes and Illumina adaptors, and a second PCR then raised library yield. After Ampure bead purification, the TCR product of roughly 650 bp was size-selected on a 2% E-gel SizeSelection system. Before pooling, library quality was assessed on a Bioanalyzer, concentration was determined with Qubit, and library quantification was performed with the Kapa Library Quantification kit. An Illumina HiSeq 2500 sequenced the libraries paired-end 2 x 150 bp. To increase sequence diversity, about 25-31% phiX was spiked into each library pool. As for how the authors treated the data: Quality-filtered reads were processed with the UMI-based MiGEC pipeline, which removed over 75% of raw TCR sequences during error correction. VDJ genes were aligned to IMGT germline references, and clonotypes were defined by unique CDR3 amino acid sequence plus V-J genes. Clonal expansion, Shannon diversity and CDR3 relatedness (CalcPairwiseDistances, ClusterSamples) were evaluated with VDJtools, and phylogenetic trees were built with CLCbio workbench. A clone was classed as expanded if it had 8 or more unique UMIs, a cutoff based on coefficient-of-variation modelling across technical triplicates. In TCRdb, the public reads were trimmed at Q25 with fastp and aligned with MiXCR, with productive beta chains retained. Entries are consolidated by CDR3 protein sequence, retaining the most common genes and DNA. TCRdb's processing, not the authors', yielded these V and J calls. This sample lists tens of thousands of distinct CDR3 sequences; 6.5% to 7.5% were detected once. The ten largest account for roughly 6% of the sample.

Healthy controls were blood bank volunteers in Maryland, USA. Sorted-subset TCR libraries were prepared from about a million sorted CD4+ or CD8+ T cells. Peripheral blood was subjected to Ficoll-Hypaque density gradient centrifugation to isolate PBMCs, which were then cryopreserved in liquid nitrogen. Paired sorted CD4+ and CD8+ subsets came from healthy controls, HAM/TSP patients and MS patients. Trimming costs V 3 bases and J 6 bases, and their ends lie 13 bases apart. The CDR3 spans 13 residues, from the cysteine through the phenylalanine. Just CDR3 DNA is preserved here, 39 bases in frame from base 1. CDR1 SGHRS and CDR2 YFSETQ are derived from the germline V gene.

The receptor's source is a man aged 50 to 59 in good health. The rearranged chain carries TRBV5-1 and TRBJ2-7, with TRBD1 perhaps the D gene, on 6 matching bases. Sequenced material: CD4+ T cells from blood. The CDR3 in this case is CASSWQGNSEQYF. The DNA is TGCGCCAGCAGCTGGCAGGGGAATAGCGAGCAGTACTTC.